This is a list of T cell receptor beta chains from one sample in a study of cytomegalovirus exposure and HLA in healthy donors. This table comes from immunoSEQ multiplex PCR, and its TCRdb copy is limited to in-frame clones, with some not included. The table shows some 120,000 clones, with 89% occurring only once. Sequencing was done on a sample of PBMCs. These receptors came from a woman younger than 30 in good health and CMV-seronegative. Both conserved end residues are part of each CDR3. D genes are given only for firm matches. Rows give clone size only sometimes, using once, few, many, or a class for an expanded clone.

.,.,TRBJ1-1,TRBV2,CASSAFPEAFF,TGTGCCAGCAGTGCCTTCCCTGAAGCTTTCTTT
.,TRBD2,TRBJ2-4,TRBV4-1,CASARLAVAKNIQYF,TGCGCCAGCGCTCGACTAGCAGTAGCCAAAAACATTCAGTACTTC
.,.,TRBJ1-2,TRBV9,CASSVVQNYGYTF,TGTGCCAGCAGCGTAGTACAGAACTATGGCTACACCTTC
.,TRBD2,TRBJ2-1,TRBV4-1,CASSQDPAGGNNEQFF,TGCGCCAGCAGCCAAGATCCAGCGGGAGGAAACAATGAGCAGTTCTTC
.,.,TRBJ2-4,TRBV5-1,CASSFGAGMNIQYF,TGCGCCAGCAGCTTTGGGGCAGGGATGAACATTCAGTACTTC
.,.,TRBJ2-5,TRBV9,CASSVASETQYF,TGTGCCAGCAGCGTAGCTTCGGAGACCCAGTACTTC
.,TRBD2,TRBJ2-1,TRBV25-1,CASSGPLAGGKNEQFF,TGTGCCAGCAGTGGTCCTCTAGCGGGAGGAAAAAATGAGCAGTTCTTC
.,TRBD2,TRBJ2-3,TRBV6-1,CASSGKRGSTDTQYF,TGTGCCAGCAGTGGGAAGCGGGGGAGCACAGATACGCAGTATTTT
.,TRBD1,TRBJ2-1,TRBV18,CASSPPGQGGNEQFF,TGTGCCAGCTCACCACCGGGACAGGGTGGCAATGAGCAGTTCTTC
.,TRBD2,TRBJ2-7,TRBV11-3,CASSTHSGRNEQYF,TGTGCCAGCAGCACCCATAGCGGGAGAAACGAGCAGTACTTC
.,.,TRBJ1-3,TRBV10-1,CASSESFPGTSGNTIYF,TGCGCCAGCAGTGAGTCGTTCCCGGGTACCTCTGGAAACACCATATATTTT
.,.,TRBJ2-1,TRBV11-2,CASSLRVGRNYNEQFF,TGTGCCAGCAGCTTACGGGTCGGGAGAAACTACAATGAGCAGTTCTTC
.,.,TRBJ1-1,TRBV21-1,CASSKLVITCKKQGRRTEAFF,TGTGCCAGCAGCAAATTAGTGATCACGTGCAAGAAGCAGGGAAGGAGAACTGAAGCTTTCTTT
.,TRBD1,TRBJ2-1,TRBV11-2,CASTAYRTGGFNEQFF,TGTGCCAGCACCGCTTACCGGACAGGGGGGTTCAATGAGCAGTTCTTC
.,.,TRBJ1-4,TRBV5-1,CASSLGQGLGEKLFF,TGCGCCAGCAGCTTGGGCCAGGGTCTGGGAGAAAAACTGTTTTTT
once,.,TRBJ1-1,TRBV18,CASDQDRRTEAFF,TGTGCCAGCGACCAAGACAGGCGGACTGAAGCTTTCTTT
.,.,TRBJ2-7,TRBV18,CASSPVSGSIYEQYF,TGTGCCAGCTCACCAGTTAGCGGCAGCATCTACGAGCAGTACTTC
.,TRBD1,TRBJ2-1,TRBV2,CASSDWTGTYNEQFF,TGTGCCAGCAGTGACTGGACAGGGACCTACAATGAGCAGTTCTTC
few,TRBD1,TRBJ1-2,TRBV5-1,CASSWGQGNYGYTF,TGCGCCAGCAGCTGGGGACAGGGGAACTATGGCTACACCTTC
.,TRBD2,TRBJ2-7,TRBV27,CASSLRLGLAGVYEQYF,TGTGCCAGCAGTTTACGATTAGGACTAGCGGGAGTTTACGAGCAGTACTTC
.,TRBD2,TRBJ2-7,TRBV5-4,CASSLDSGIPREQYF,TGTGCCAGCAGCTTGGATAGCGGGATTCCTCGCGAGCAGTACTTC
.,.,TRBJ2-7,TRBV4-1,CASSQTFGDTSYEQYF,TGCGCCAGCAGCCAGACATTCGGGGACACTTCCTACGAGCAGTACTTC
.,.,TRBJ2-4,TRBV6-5,CASKDSAIKNIQYF,TGTGCCAGCAAAGACAGCGCCATAAAAAACATTCAGTACTTC
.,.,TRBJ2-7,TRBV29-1,CSVEDQGYEQYF,TGCAGCGTTGAAGACCAGGGTTACGAGCAGTACTTC
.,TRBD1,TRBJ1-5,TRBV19,CASRPWNRGLDQPQHF,TGTGCCAGTAGACCATGGAACAGGGGGCTCGATCAGCCCCAGCATTTT
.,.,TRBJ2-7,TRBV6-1,CASSYTYEQYF,TGTGCCAGCAGTTATACCTACGAGCAGTACTTC
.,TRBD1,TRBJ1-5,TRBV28,CASSDTGGPNQPQHF,TGTGCCAGCAGTGATACAGGGGGTCCAAATCAGCCCCAGCATTTT